The 2 T cell receptor beta chains below were found in one sample sequenced in a study of cytomegalovirus exposure and HLA in healthy donors. The PCR made use of 60 Vbeta and 13 Jbeta primers. Assay used: immunoSEQ multiplex PCR; TCRdb lists only in-frame clones, some missing. This sample has 90,000 to 150,000 clones; roughly 80% occur once, and the top ten carry around 3.3%. Specimen: PBMCs. These receptors were obtained from a woman aged 30 to 39 in good health and CMV-seropositive.

The chain links TRBV9 to TRBJ1-1, with 7 bases fitting TRBD1. The CDR3 contains 15 residues. Unmatched junction bases numbered 11, after V lost 5 bases and J lost 4 bases. Per germline, CDR1 SGDLS and CDR2 YYNGEE. The CDR3 DNA reads as TGTGCCAGCAGTAACAGGGGAACAACGGCCACTGAAGCTTTCTTT. This sequence encodes CASSNRGTTATEAFF.

The DNA for the CDR3 is TGTGCCAGCAGTCCCTCCGTCGAGACTGAAGCTTTCTTT. Protein sequence: CASSPSVETEAFF. The chain is built from TRBV27 and TRBJ1-1; no reliable D call. This CDR3 contains 13 residues. V was pared by 5 bases and J by 5 bases, with 12 bases between. CDR1 and CDR2 (germline): MNHEY, SMNVEV (reference sequence).